Listed here are 30 T cell receptor beta chains from one sample, sequenced in a study of T cells in women clearing cervical HPV infection. Clones were sequenced by immunoSEQ multiplex PCR, and TCRdb holds only the in-frame ones, with some missing. The sample table includes about 32,000 clones. The sample consisted of blood buffy coat. The source of these receptors is a woman between 18 and 70 years old with a cervical HPV16 infection that either progressed to CIN3+ or cleared (not recorded which).

Concerning this clone itself: The CDR3 extends 3 residues past the end of the read, so its final part is completed from the germline J gene. This chain uses TRBV7-6 with TRBJ1-1; tentative D call: TRBD1 (6 bases). CDR3 length: 13 amino acids. Germline CDR1 reads SGHVS; CDR2 reads FNYEAQ. V was trimmed by 5 bases and J by 7 bases, leaving 14 bases between them. The CDR3 region is CASSPGQPREAFF. The CDR3 DNA, read in part, is TGTGCCAGCAGCCCAGGACAGCCCCGTGAA.

Note on this clone: The read gets to within 3 residues of the CDR3 end, and the germline J gene fills in the rest. The rearrangement uses TRBV19 and TRBJ1-4, with a possible D match to TRBD1 (6 bases). Germline-derived CDR1 and CDR2 are LNHDA and SQIVND (reference sequence). The CDR3 is 15 residues long. The CDR3 DNA, read in part, is TGTGCCAGTAAACCCCGCGGACAGACTAATTCACCA. Protein product: CASKPRGQTNSP. Given in full, the CDR3 is CASKPRGQTNSPLFF.

A note on this clone: The germline gene is not matched at one end of the junction; a read error may be the cause. Read data end 3 residues before the CDR3 end; the end is taken from the germline J gene. This sequence joins TRBV4-2 and TRBJ1-6, with D maybe TRBD1 (5 bases). CDR1 is LGHNA, CDR2 YNFKEQ, per germline. CDR3 length: 14 residues. The part of the CDR3 DNA that was read is TGCGCCAGCAGCCAAGGGGCCTACAATTCACCC. Amino acid sequence: CASSQGAYNSP. The complete CDR3 protein is CASSQGAYNSPLHF.

The CDR3 sequence: CATSERDGTGRNEQFF. CDR3 bases read: TGTGCCACCAGTGAAAGAGATGGGACAGGCAGGAATGAG. This chain connects TRBV24-1 to TRBJ2-1, with 8 bases identical to TRBD1. The CDR3 end is not reached by the read, which stops 3 residues before it; the germline J gene fills it in. CDR3 length: 16 amino acids. With 4 bases clipped from V and 7 bases from J, the junction kept 11 bases outside the gene matches. Germline V CDR1 and CDR2: KGHDR, SFDVKD.

Regarding this clone: The read terminates 3 residues ahead of where the CDR3 ends, so the germline J gene completes it. The chain couples TRBV12-3 or TRBV12-4 to TRBJ1-6, with D maybe TRBD1 (5 bases). This CDR3 is built from 14 residues. V lost 5 bases and J lost 7, with 12 bases in between. CDR3 DNA (partial): TGTGCCAGCAGTCGGGGGGGTTCGAATTCACCC. This gives the protein CASSRGGSNSP. The CDR3 in full is CASSRGGSNSPLHF.

To note about this clone: The sequenced fragment ends 3 residues before the CDR3 boundary, so the rest is inferred from the germline J gene. The chain is built from TRBV11-1 and TRBJ1-1; TRBD1 is a possible D gene (6 bases). Germline CDR1 is SGHAT and CDR2 is FQDESV (reference sequence). This CDR3 region has 15 residues. CDR3 DNA (partial): TGTGCCAGCAGCCCACGGAGATCGGGGGGCGAGGAA. It specifies CASSPRRSGGEE. The CDR3 in its entirety is CASSPRRSGGEEAFF. Variable domain in full (rest from reference TRBV11-1 and TRBJ1-1): EAEVAQSPRYKITEKSQAVAFWCDPISGHATLYWYRQILGQGPELLVQFQDESVVDDSQLPKDRFSAERLKGVDSTLKIQPAELGDSAMYLCASSPRRSGGEEAFFGQGTRLTVV.

The sequenced CDR3 bases are TGTGCCAGTAGTATAGGGCGGACTTACGAC. Its protein product is CASSIGRTYD. In full, the CDR3 reads CASSIGRTYDYTF. The V gene is TRBV19, the J gene TRBJ1-2; D unresolved. Read sequence stops 3 residues before the CDR3 end, and the germline J gene provides the missing end. The V gene's germline CDR1 is LNHDA and CDR2 SQIVND (reference sequence). The CDR3 extends over 13 amino acids.

Note on this clone: The sequenced fragment ends 3 residues before the CDR3 boundary, so the rest is inferred from the germline J gene. The chain recombines TRBV7-2 with TRBJ1-2; D remains unclear. The CDR3 has 12 amino acids. CDR1 is SGHTA, CDR2 FQGNSA, per germline. The DNA read from the CDR3 is TGTGCCAGCAGTTCCGCCTTTCAGGAC. It translates to CASSSAFQD. The entire CDR3 reads CASSSAFQDYTF.

For this clone: The read finishes 3 residues shy of the CDR3 end, and the germline J gene is used to complete it. The chain recombines TRBV6-1 with TRBJ2-2, with TRBD1 matching 7 bases. The germline V gene has CDR1 MNHNS and CDR2 SASEGT. This CDR3 spans 15 amino acids. The sequenced CDR3 bases are TGTGCCAGCAGTGAAGACGACAGGGTCGGGGAAAAG. It is translated as CASSEDDRVGEK. The entire CDR3 protein is CASSEDDRVGEKLFF.

Of note for this clone: Read data end 3 residues before the CDR3 end; the end is taken from the germline J gene. The chain links TRBV29-1 to TRBJ1-3, with D unresolved. Per the germline V gene, CDR1 is SQVTM and CDR2 is ANQGSEA. The V end lost 4 bases, the J end lost 0 bases, and 4 bases lay between the germline ends. The CDR3 is made up of 12 amino acids. The CDR3 DNA, read in part, is TGCAGCGTTGTTAGCTCTGGAAACACC. This gives the protein CSVVSSGNT. The CDR3, in full, reads CSVVSSGNTIYF.

In regard to this clone: From the germline J gene comes the end of the CDR3, since the read stops 3 residues before it. This chain links TRBV6-1 with TRBJ2-6; D might be TRBD1 (5 bases). The V end was cut by 2 bases, the J end by 4 bases, with 9 bases between. The CDR3 extends over 15 amino acids. Looked up from germline, CDR1 is MNHNS and CDR2 is SASEGT. The DNA read from the CDR3 is TGTGCCAGCAGTGAATATGGGGCAGGGGCCAACGTC. Protein sequence: CASSEYGAGANV. The full-length CDR3 reads as CASSEYGAGANVLTF.

Concerning this clone itself: The DNA ends 3 residues before the CDR3 does, and the rest of the CDR3 is filled in from the germline J gene. The chain is built from TRBV5-1 and TRBJ2-7; 8 bases map to TRBD2. The V and J ends lost 0 bases and 2 bases, in that order; junction bases with no gene match: 1. This CDR3 is built from 14 residues. The V gene's germline CDR1 is SGHRS and CDR2 YFSETQ. Partial CDR3 DNA: TGCGCCAGCAGCTTGGCGGGGGGGGCCTACGAG. Protein sequence: CASSLAGGAYE. The entire CDR3 protein is CASSLAGGAYEQYF.

The part of the CDR3 DNA that was read is TGCAGTGCTAGGATCAGGGCCGAG. Translation: CSARIRAE. The complete CDR3 sequence is CSARIRAEQYF. The chain has TRBV20-1 and TRBJ2-7; weak D call: TRBD1 (5 bases). The CDR3 end is not reached by the read, which stops 3 residues before it; the germline J gene fills it in. CDR1 DFQATT and CDR2 SNEGSKA come from the germline V gene (reference sequence). CDR3 length: 11 residues. The V end lost 3 bases, the J end lost 6 bases, and 9 bases lay between the germline ends.

In the case of this clone: From the germline J gene comes the end of the CDR3, since the read stops 3 residues before it. The chain joins TRBV5-6 to TRBJ1-3; D is uncertain. The CDR3 runs to 14 residues. V was pared by 4 bases and J by 0 bases, with 8 bases between. CDR1 is SGHDT, CDR2 YYEEEE, per germline. The CDR3 loop is CASSRQSSGNTIYF. Partial CDR3 DNA: TGTGCCAGCAGCCGCCAGAGCTCTGGAAACACC.

A note on this clone: The DNA ends 3 residues before the CDR3 does, and the rest of the CDR3 is filled in from the germline J gene. This chain uses TRBV19 with TRBJ2-5, with 10 bases lining up with TRBD1. CDR1 is LNHDA, CDR2 SQIVND, per germline (reference sequence). J gave up 0 bases and V 3 bases, and 4 bases lay outside the gene matches. The CDR3 sequence is 16 residues long. CDR3 DNA, as far as it was read: TGTGCCAGTAGTATGGGCGGGACAGGGGACCAAGAGACC. Protein: CASSMGGTGDQET. The full CDR3 is CASSMGGTGDQETQYF.

A remark on this clone: The CDR3 extends 3 residues past the end of the read, so its final part is completed from the germline J gene. The chain links TRBV20-1 to TRBJ1-1; 10 bases match TRBD1. The CDR3 covers 15 residues. Per germline, CDR1 DFQATT and CDR2 SNEGSKA (reference sequence). The V and J ends lost 4 bases and 4 bases, in that order; junction bases with no gene match: 9. CDR3 amino acids: CSANGGTGVVTEAFF. CDR3 DNA (partial): TGCAGTGCTAACGGAGGGACAGGGGTAGTCACTGAA.

Points on this clone: The CDR3 end is not reached by the read, which stops 3 residues before it; the germline J gene fills it in. The chain carries TRBV18 and TRBJ2-7, with a tentative D call TRBD1 (5 bases). The CDR3 runs to 13 residues. Trimming cost V 2 bases and J 3 bases, with 8 bases left between them. Germline CDR1 KGHSH, CDR2 LQKENI. CDR3 sequence reads: CASSPTQGYEQYF. CDR3 DNA (partial): TGTGCCAGCTCACCAACCCAGGGCTACGAG.

As concerns this clone: The CDR3 end falls 3 residues outside the read, so it is completed with the germline J gene. The chain recombines TRBV29-1 with TRBJ1-4; TRBD1 is a possible D gene (6 bases). V was shortened by 2 bases and J by 8 bases, with 12 bases between the two germline ends. This CDR3 spans 13 amino acids. The germline CDR1 and CDR2 sequences are SQVTM and ANQGSEA. CDR3 sequence reads: CSVEQGMEEKLFF. Incomplete CDR3 DNA: TGCAGCGTTGAACAGGGGATGGAGGAAAAA.

Regarding this clone: The DNA ends 3 residues before the CDR3 does, and the rest of the CDR3 is filled in from the germline J gene. The rearrangement joins TRBV30 to TRBJ1-2, with TRBD1 matching 7 bases. In germline, CDR1 is GTSNPN, CDR2 SVGIG (reference sequence). CDR3 length equals 12 residues. The sequenced CDR3 bases are TGTGCCTCAATGGGACAGCCCTACGAC. Protein: CASMGQPYD. In full, the CDR3 is CASMGQPYDYTF.

In the case of this clone: The read ends 3 residues early relative to the CDR3; the germline J gene fills the gap. The V gene is TRBV7-6, the J gene TRBJ1-2, with D maybe TRBD1 (5 bases). The V gene's germline CDR1 is SGHVS and CDR2 FNYEAQ. This CDR3 spans 16 amino acids. The CDR3 reads CASSFPGLAGGDDYTF. The DNA read from the CDR3 is TGTGCCAGCAGCTTTCCGGGACTAGCGGGAGGAGATGAC.

Concerning this clone itself: Read coverage stops 3 residues before the CDR3 terminus; the germline J gene supplies the remainder. V and J are TRBV7-8 and TRBJ2-7; TRBD2 matches at 13 bases. Germline V gives CDR1 SGHVS, CDR2 FQNEAQ. The CDR3 length is 15 residues. V gave up 3 bases and J gave up 3 bases; unmatched junction bases: 2. Incomplete CDR3 DNA: TGTGCCAGCAGCTTCGGACTAGCGGGAGTCTACGAG. Translated, it gives CASSFGLAGVYE. The whole CDR3 reads CASSFGLAGVYEQYF.

Comment on this clone: The read is 3 residues too short to cover the CDR3 end, so that end is filled in from the germline J gene. The rearrangement joins TRBV14 to TRBJ1-4, with unresolved D. The CDR3 is 16 amino acids. Germline V gene data show CDR1 as SGHDN and CDR2 as FVKESK. V dropped 2 bases and J dropped 8 bases, with 18 bases sitting between them. This CDR3 is CASSQTRASGLEKLFF. The sequenced part of the CDR3 DNA is TGTGCCAGCAGCCAAACCCGGGCCTCCGGACTGGAAAAA.

Concerning this clone: The observed sequence ends 3 residues before the CDR3 terminus, with the missing tail filled in from the germline J gene. This chain joins TRBV18 and TRBJ1-1, with D hard to call. Germline values: CDR1 KGHSH, CDR2 LQKENI. Between the trimmed V and J ends, which lost 6 bases and 3 bases, there was a span of 11 bases. The CDR3 runs to 13 residues. The CDR3 sequence: CASSPIQDTEAFF. The sequenced CDR3 bases are TGTGCCAGCTCCCCTATCCAGGACACTGAA.

On this clone itself: Read sequence stops 3 residues before the CDR3 end, and the germline J gene provides the missing end. This chain connects TRBV20-1 to TRBJ2-3; TRBD2 matches 12 bases. CDR3 length equals 14 residues. Germline trimming cut 5 bases from V and 6 bases from J; bases unmatched to any gene: 6. Germline assignment: CDR1 DFQATT and CDR2 SNEGSKA (reference sequence). This CDR3 reads CSAVGLAGHDTQYF. The DNA read from the CDR3 is TGCAGTGCTGTGGGACTAGCGGGCCACGATACG.

CDR3 residues: CASSTRILAANSYEQYF. CDR3 bases read: TGTGCCAGCTCAACACGTATACTAGCGGCTAACTCCTACGAG. V gene TRBV18 combines with J gene TRBJ2-7; 8 bases are shared with TRBD2. The CDR3 end lies 3 residues beyond the end of the read and is filled in from the germline J gene. CDR1 KGHSH and CDR2 LQKENI come from the germline V gene. The V and J ends lost 5 bases and 0 bases, in that order; junction bases with no gene match: 12. CDR3 length: 17 residues.

Details on this clone: Read coverage stops 3 residues before the CDR3 terminus; the germline J gene supplies the remainder. V usage is TRBV20-1 and J usage is TRBJ2-3, with 10 bases identical to TRBD2. The CDR3 contains 14 residues. Looked up from germline, CDR1 is DFQATT and CDR2 is SNEGSKA (reference sequence). The DNA read from the CDR3 is TGCAGTGCTAGAGACCTAGCGGGGGAAGAGACG. It encodes CSARDLAGEET. The CDR3, in full, reads CSARDLAGEETQYF.

Comments on this clone: The missing CDR3 end, 3 residues past where the read stops, is filled in from the germline J gene. V is TRBV29-1 and J is TRBJ1-6, with D maybe TRBD1 (5 bases). CDR3 length: 10 residues. Germline loops: CDR1 SQVTM, CDR2 ANQGSEA. The CDR3 bases that were read are TGCAGCGGGGCGGGGCCTTCC. It yields the protein CSGAGPS. The complete CDR3 protein is CSGAGPSLHF.

On this clone: The CDR3 is cut off 3 residues early in the read; its end comes from the germline J gene. The chain employs TRBV20-1 and TRBJ2-1; tentatively, D is TRBD1 (6 bases). The V end lost 1 base, the J end lost 5 bases, and 6 bases lay between the germline ends. The CDR3 extends over 12 amino acids. Germline V gives CDR1 DFQATT, CDR2 SNEGSKA (reference sequence). The CDR3 DNA, read in part, is TGCAGTGCTAGAGGGGGGCACAATGAG. This codes for CSARGGHNE. From start to end, the CDR3 is CSARGGHNEQFF.

Points on this clone: The CDR3 end falls 3 residues outside the read, so it is completed with the germline J gene. The gene calls are TRBV5-1 and TRBJ2-3; 9 bases map to TRBD1. The length of the CDR3 is 15 residues. V trimming: 4 bases; J trimming: 2 bases; junction bases outside the gene matches: 5. From germline, CDR1 is SGHRS and CDR2 YFSETQ. CDR3 residues: CASSMGQGHTDTQYF. The covered CDR3 bases are TGCGCCAGCAGCATGGGACAGGGCCACACAGATACG.

As to this clone: The DNA ends 3 residues before the CDR3 does, and the rest of the CDR3 is filled in from the germline J gene. V is TRBV7-9 and J is TRBJ1-4; no clear D gene. V dropped 1 base and J dropped 8 bases, with 11 bases sitting between them. CDR1 SEHNR and CDR2 FQNEAQ come from the germline V gene (reference sequence). The CDR3 length is 14 residues. The sequenced CDR3 bases are TGTGCCAGCAGCTTAGAGCGGGAGGGAGAAAAA. Amino acid sequence: CASSLEREGEK. The entire CDR3 protein is CASSLEREGEKLFF.